These 19 T cell receptor beta chains share one sample of origin, sequenced in a study of beta chain features in type 1 diabetes. Reverse transcribing all isolated RNA meant expressed TCRB transcripts were sequenced. TCRdb keeps only in-frame clones here, not all; method: immunoSEQ multiplex PCR. The sample yields under 25,000 clones, approximately 50% seen once. Sequenced material: stem cell memory CD4+ T cells from blood. These receptors originate from a man in his late teens or twenties in good health.

The chain is built from TRBV6-6 and TRBJ2-7, with TRBD2 as a possible D gene (6 bases). Germline CDR1 MNHNY, CDR2 SVGAGI (reference sequence). The CDR3 consists of 14 residues. The ends were cut back, 5 bases at V and 4 bases at J, with 15 bases in the middle. CDR3 sequence: CASSVYGTQYEQYF. DNA of the CDR3: TGTGCCAGCAGTGTATACGGGACTCAATACGAGCAGTACTTC.

The gene calls are TRBV10-3 and TRBJ2-1; D is possibly TRBD2 (6 bases). The CDR3 loop spans 14 amino acids. CDR1 ENHRY and CDR2 SYGVKD come from the germline V gene. V lost 10 bases and J lost 0, with 13 bases in between. DNA of the CDR3: TGTGCCACCTACGGGGGAATCTCCTACAATGAGCAGTTCTTC. Its translation is CATYGGISYNEQFF.

The chain is built from TRBV5-1 and TRBJ1-1; D gene ambiguous. This CDR3 has 15 amino acids. From germline, CDR1 is SGHRS and CDR2 YFSETQ. V was cut by 1 base and J by 1 base, with 11 bases left in between. The CDR3 protein is CASSLPDRGNTEAFF. The CDR3 DNA sequence: TGCGCCAGCAGCTTGCCAGACCGAGGGAACACTGAAGCTTTCTTT.

The chain employs TRBV19 and TRBJ2-2; 8 bases fit TRBD1. Germline CDR1 LNHDA, CDR2 SQIVND (reference sequence). V lost 10 bases to trimming and J lost 7 bases; unmatched junction nucleotides: 14. The CDR3 loop spans 15 amino acids. As DNA, the CDR3 is TGTGCCACCCAACAGGGGGGATATGTAGGCGGGGAGCTGTTTTTT. This codes for CATQQGGYVGGELFF.

V usage is TRBV6-1 and J usage is TRBJ1-6; D is perhaps TRBD1 (5 bases). Germline V lookup: CDR1 MNHNS, CDR2 SASEGT. V was trimmed by 8 bases and J by 9 bases, leaving 14 bases between them. This CDR3 has 13 amino acids. The CDR3 DNA reads TGTGCCAGCTGGGGGGTTGGGGGTTCACCCCTCCACTTT. Its translation: CASWGVGGSPLHF.

This clone showed up just a few times. V gene TRBV30 combines with J gene TRBJ1-2; D not certain. Germline CDR1 and CDR2: GTSNPN and SVGIG (reference sequence). Trimming stripped 0 bases from V and 0 bases from J, with 8 bases between. The length of the CDR3 is 14 residues. CDR3 sequence (DNA): TGTGCCTGGAGTGTAAGCCCTACTAACTATGGCTACACCTTC. It is translated as CAWSVSPTNYGYTF.

This sequence joins TRBV7-3 and TRBJ2-2; 7 nucleotides agree with TRBD1. V trimming: 5 bases; J trimming: 8 bases; junction bases outside the gene matches: 11. This CDR3 comprises 15 residues. Germline V gene sequence: CDR1 SGHTA, CDR2 FQGTGA. CDR3 coding DNA: TGTGCCAGCAGCCTGAGACAGGGTCTCAGGGGGGAGCTGTTTTTT. Translated, it gives CASSLRQGLRGELFF.

The chain is built from TRBV2 and TRBJ1-4, with 10 bases lining up with TRBD1. The CDR3 contains 15 residues. Germline values: CDR1 SNHLY, CDR2 FYNNEI. Unmatched junction bases numbered 9, after V lost 5 bases and J lost 9 bases. CDR3 coding DNA: TGTGCCAGCAGTAGGGGACAGGGGATTTCTCAAAAACTGTTTTTT. It is translated as CASSRGQGISQKLFF. The full variable domain, completed using reference TRBV2 and TRBJ1-4, is EPEVTQTPSHQVTQMGQEVILRCVPISNHLYFYWYRQILGQKVEFLVSFYNNEISEKSEIFDDQFSVERPDGSNFTLKIRSTKLEDSAMYFCASSRGQGISQKLFFGSGTQLSVL.

This clone was recorded a few times. J is TRBJ2-5 and V is TRBV18; TRBD2 is a possible D gene (5 bases). Trimming stripped 6 bases from V and 2 bases from J, with 16 bases between. Germline CDR1 and CDR2: KGHSH and LQKENI. The CDR3 loop spans 15 amino acids. CDR3 nucleotide sequence: TGTGCCAGCTCTTACAATGACTACCCGCAAGAGACCCAGTACTTC. This sequence encodes CASSYNDYPQETQYF. Variable domain in full (rest from reference TRBV18 and TRBJ2-5): NAGVMQNPRHLVRRRGQEARLRCSPMKGHSHVYWYRQLPEEGLKFMVYLQKENIIDESGMPKERFSAEFPKEGPSILRIQQVVRGDSAAYFCASSYNDYPQETQYFGPGTRLLVL.

The V call is TRBV5-1, the J call TRBJ2-2; 9 bases agree with TRBD2. The germline gives CDR1 SGHRS, CDR2 YFSETQ. V was pared by 4 bases and J by 0 bases, with 7 bases of the junction left unmatched. The CDR3 is made up of 17 amino acids. The CDR3 sequence: CASSLYSSGANTGELFF. DNA for the CDR3: TGCGCCAGCAGCCTGTACTCTAGCGGGGCGAACACCGGGGAGCTGTTTTTT.

The chain links TRBV6-5 to TRBJ1-1; D gene uncertain. Germline CDR1 is MNHEY and CDR2 is SVGAGI. Trimming pared 6 bases from V and 0 bases from J, leaving 14 bases between. The CDR3 length is 15 residues. CDR3 nucleotide sequence: TGTGCCAGCAGGCGGCCAACCCCAATGAACACTGAAGCTTTCTTT. This codes for CASRRPTPMNTEAFF.

The gene calls are TRBV18 and TRBJ2-7; 9 bases fit TRBD1. Trimming removed 2 bases from V and 0 bases from J; junction bases left unmatched: 2. CDR3 length equals 15 residues. The V gene's germline CDR1 is KGHSH and CDR2 LQKENI. In DNA, the CDR3 is TGTGCCAGCTCACCAGGGACAGGGACCTCCTACGAGCAGTACTTC. As protein: CASSPGTGTSYEQYF.

This chain links TRBV29-1 with TRBJ1-1; D is unresolved. CDR3 length: 12 amino acids. Germline V gene data show CDR1 as SQVTM and CDR2 as ANQGSEA. The V end lost 6 bases, the J end lost 0 bases, and 8 bases lay between the germline ends. Written as DNA, the CDR3 is TGCAGCGTGGGAGACATGAACACTGAAGCTTTCTTT. Protein: CSVGDMNTEAFF.

The J gene is TRBJ2-2, the V gene TRBV5-1; TRBD2 might be the D (5 bases). V was cut by 3 bases and J by 6 bases, with 15 bases left in between. Germline assignment: CDR1 SGHRS and CDR2 YFSETQ. The CDR3 is 15 amino acids. The CDR3 spells CASSSRGIMAGELFF. CDR3 coding DNA: TGCGCCAGCAGCTCGAGAGGGATAATGGCCGGGGAGCTGTTTTTT.

The chain is built from TRBV25-1 and TRBJ1-3, with D tentatively TRBD1 (6 bases). The CDR3 runs 18 residues. Trimming left V 2 bases short and J 0 bases short, with 17 bases between. CDR1 and CDR2 (germline): MGHDK, SYGVNS. CDR3 bases: TGTGCCAGCAGTGAAACTTTTGCGGACAGCTACTCTGGAAACACCATATATTTT. Protein: CASSETFADSYSGNTIYF.

The chain couples TRBV7-2 to TRBJ2-1; 13 bases line up with TRBD2. The CDR3 runs to 15 residues. In germline, CDR1 is SGHTA, CDR2 FQGNSA. Unmatched junction bases numbered 3, after V lost 3 bases and J lost 7 bases. CDR3 DNA: TGTGCCAGCAGCTTTTCACTAGCGGGAGGGAATGAGCAGTTCTTC. It codes for CASSFSLAGGNEQFF. The full variable domain, in which reference TRBV7-2 and TRBJ2-1 provide the parts outside the CDR3, is GAGVSQSPSNKVTEKGKDVELRCDPISGHTALYWYRQSLGQGLEFLIYFQGNSAPDKSGLPSDRFSAERTGGSVSTLTIQRTQQEDSAVYLCASSFSLAGGNEQFFGPGTRLTVL.

This clone occurred a few times. The genes are TRBV30 and TRBJ2-1, with 12 bases matching TRBD2. Trimming removed 3 bases from V and 1 base from J; junction bases left unmatched: 4. Germline assignment: CDR1 GTSNPN and CDR2 SVGIG (reference sequence). CDR3 size: 16 residues. The CDR3 here is CAWSTGTSGSYNEQFF. CDR3 bases: TGTGCCTGGAGCACCGGGACTAGCGGGTCCTACAATGAGCAGTTCTTC.

V usage is TRBV12-5 and J usage is TRBJ1-2; possible D gene TRBD1, 6 bases. CDR1 LGHNT and CDR2 FRNRAP come from the germline V gene. CDR3 size: 17 residues. V lost 3 bases to trimming and J lost 4 bases, with 21 bases between them. The CDR3 spells CASGLPPGTPDTYGYTF. In DNA, the CDR3 is TGTGCTAGTGGTTTACCCCCTGGGACACCTGATACCTATGGCTACACCTTC.

The chain links TRBV7-2 to TRBJ1-2; D possibly corresponds to TRBD1 (5 bases). Germline V gene sequence: CDR1 SGHTA, CDR2 FQGNSA. The CDR3 runs 16 residues. V lost 4 bases, J lost 5 bases, and 20 bases lay in between. CDR3 DNA: TGTGCCAGCAGCTCCCCCGCCAGGACAAAGACGTATGGCTACACCTTC. Translating gives CASSSPARTKTYGYTF.